This T cell receptor (beta chain) originates from a study of response to subunit inactivated influenza vaccine. Study-level points and caveats: After each seasonal influenza vaccination, few new T cells are recruited, the authors suggested.

V gave up 2 bases and J gave up 5 bases; unmatched junction bases: 7. There are 15 residues in the CDR3. The germline gives CDR1 MDHEN, CDR2 SYDVKM. TCRdb re-analysed the RT-PCR reads in MiXCR, keeping a single row per CDR3 protein. This sample has 500,000 to 600,000 distinct CDR3 sequences, with about 10% found just once. As concerns this clonotype: Its antigen is not identified.

The sequence was obtained from a man aged 45 to 65 who received an inactivated influenza vaccine. Sequenced material: PBMCs from blood, taken on the day of vaccination. The chain is built from TRBV28 and TRBJ1-1, with 8 nucleotides matching TRBD1. The CDR3 sequence is CASSLRTGSRTEAFF. Written as DNA, the CDR3 is TGTGCCAGCAGTTTAAGGACAGGGAGTCGAACTGAAGCTTTCTTT.